The rows below give T cell receptor beta chains drawn from one sample of a study of CD8 T cells in Susac syndrome. TCRdb itself ran the immunoSEQ multiplex PCR reads through MiXCR, one entry per CDR3 protein. Of a few hundred thousand distinct CDR3 sequences in the sample, around 93% were seen once. The sequenced sample consisted of CD4+ T cells from PBMCs. Receptor source: a human donor with multiple sclerosis. Each CDR3 is given with its conserved first and last residue. The D gene is left open where the match is weak. Only some rows state a clone size, as once, few, many or a class for expanded clones.

v_gene	j_gene	d_gene	abundance	CDR3aa	CDR3nt
TRBV6-2/TRBV6-3	TRBJ1-2	NA	NA	CASVDGGVPYYGYTF	TGTGCCAGCGTGGACGGCGGAGTCCCATACTATGGCTACACCTTC
TRBV20-1	TRBJ2-7	TRBD1	NA	CSARGPNRGASYEQYF	TGCAGTGCTAGAGGGCCGAACAGGGGAGCCTCCTACGAGCAGTACTTC
TRBV2	TRBJ1-1	NA	NA	CASSELGGLSEAFF	TGTGCCAGCAGTGAGTTAGGGGGGTTGTCTGAAGCTTTCTTT
TRBV5-1	TRBJ2-1	NA	NA	CASSTFSYNEQFF	TGCGCCAGCAGTACATTCTCCTACAATGAGCAGTTCTTC
TRBV19	TRBJ1-2	NA	NA	CASSPHGDYGYTF	TGTGCCAGTAGTCCCCACGGGGACTATGGCTACACCTTC
TRBV7-8	TRBJ1-2	TRBD1	NA	CASSSYRGGYYGYTF	TGTGCCAGCAGCTCCTACAGGGGTGGATACTATGGCTACACCTTC
TRBV6-1	TRBJ2-6	NA	NA	CASRTGHNPSGANVLTF	TGTGCCAGCAGGACGGGTCACAACCCCTCTGGGGCCAACGTCCTGACTTTC
TRBV12-3/TRBV12-4	TRBJ1-1	NA	NA	CASSFADSRRKTEAFF	TGTGCCAGCAGTTTCGCCGACTCAAGGCGGAAAACTGAAGCTTTCTTT
TRBV29-1	TRBJ2-5	NA	NA	CSVGTGTYQETQYF	TGCAGCGTTGGAACCGGGACATACCAAGAGACCCAGTACTTC
TRBV6-2/TRBV6-3	TRBJ1-2	NA	NA	CASSSTEREAYGYTF	TGTGCCAGCAGTTCTACGGAGAGGGAGGCTTATGGCTACACCTTC
TRBV28	TRBJ1-1	NA	NA	CASVRARGTEAFF	TGTGCCAGCGTGAGGGCGCGAGGGACTGAAGCTTTCTTT
TRBV12-3/TRBV12-4	TRBJ1-6	TRBD1	NA	CASSTGDSPLHF	TGTGCCAGCAGTACAGGGGACTCACCCCTCCACTTT
TRBV7-3	TRBJ2-1	NA	NA	CASSKSSYNEQFF	TGTGCCAGCAGTAAGAGCTCCTACAATGAGCAGTTCTTC
TRBV6-5	TRBJ2-1	NA	NA	CASTPPGGSHNEQFF	TGTGCCAGCACGCCCCCCGGGGGTTCACACAATGAGCAGTTCTTC
TRBV28	TRBJ1-2	NA	once	CASSLMGVRSGYTF	TGTGCCAGCAGTTTGATGGGGGTGCGAAGTGGCTACACCTTC
TRBV9	TRBJ2-7	NA	NA	CASSAGLGEQYF	TGTGCCAGCAGCGCTGGATTGGGCGAGCAGTACTTC
TRBV6-1	TRBJ2-3	NA	NA	CASSETFTRTDTQYF	TGTGCCAGCAGTGAGACTTTTACTCGCACAGATACGCAGTATTTT
TRBV7-2	TRBJ2-1	NA	NA	CASSLAGDPYNEQFF	TGTGCCAGCAGCTTAGCCGGGGATCCCTACAATGAGCAGTTCTTC
TRBV7-9	TRBJ2-7	NA	NA	CASSMGGLSSYEQYF	TGTGCCAGCAGTATGGGAGGACTTAGCTCCTACGAGCAGTACTTC
TRBV19	TRBJ1-1	TRBD1	NA	CASSMAWDRITNTEAFF	TGTGCCAGTAGTATGGCATGGGACAGGATAACGAACACTGAAGCTTTCTTT
TRBV20-1	TRBJ2-7	NA	NA	CSARDQNGGNYEQYF	TGCAGTGCTAGAGATCAAAACGGGGGCAACTACGAGCAGTACTTC
TRBV3-1	TRBJ2-1	TRBD1	NA	CASSQVGTGVRNEQFF	TGTGCCAGCAGCCAGGTAGGGACAGGAGTAAGGAATGAGCAGTTCTTC
TRBV21-1	TRBJ2-4	NA	NA	CASRGIAKNIQYF	TGTGCCAGCAGGGGAATAGCCAAAAACATTCAGTACTTC
TRBV5-4	TRBJ2-1	TRBD2	NA	CASSLVGRAENEQFF	TGTGCCAGCAGCTTGGTGGGGAGGGCAGAAAATGAGCAGTTCTTC
TRBV7-2	TRBJ2-3	NA	NA	CASSLGGASQYF	TGTGCCAGCAGCTTAGGAGGGGCTTCGCAGTATTTT
TRBV19	TRBJ1-5	NA	NA	CASSPMTPSGNQPQHF	TGTGCCAGTAGTCCCATGACCCCGTCGGGCAATCAGCCCCAGCATTTT
TRBV9	TRBJ2-1	TRBD2	NA	CASSERGTYNEQFF	TGTGCCAGCAGCGAGCGGGGGACCTACAATGAGCAGTTCTTC
TRBV4-1	TRBJ1-4	TRBD1	NA	CASSQRGDRGGEKLFF	TGCGCCAGCAGCCAAAGGGGGGACAGGGGGGGTGAAAAACTGTTTTTT
TRBV2	TRBJ1-5	NA	NA	CASIGEQNQPQHF	TGTGCCAGCATCGGGGAGCAGAATCAGCCCCAGCATTTT
TRBV30	TRBJ1-5	TRBD1	NA	CAWNVGGSQPQHF	TGTGCCTGGAATGTAGGGGGCAGTCAGCCCCAGCATTTT
TRBV6-2/TRBV6-3	TRBJ2-5	TRBD2	NA	CASKRGRQETQYF	TGTGCCAGCAAGCGGGGCCGCCAAGAGACCCAGTACTTC
TRBV3-1	TRBJ1-2	TRBD1	NA	CASSRQGNGYTF	TGTGCCAGCAGCCGACAGGGTAATGGCTACACCTTC
TRBV7-9	TRBJ2-1	NA	NA	CASSLLEVEQFF	TGTGCCAGCAGCTTATTAGAGGTTGAGCAGTTCTTC
TRBV3-1	TRBJ2-2	NA	NA	CASSQDHAGAIITGELFF	TGTGCCAGCAGCCAAGATCACGCGGGGGCCATTATCACCGGGGAGCTGTTTTTT
TRBV23-1	TRBJ2-7	NA	NA	CASSHQGPPYEQYF	TGCGCCAGCAGTCATCAGGGGCCTCCTTACGAGCAGTACTTC
TRBV5-1	TRBJ1-2	NA	NA	CASSAGPSYGYTF	TGCGCCAGCAGCGCTGGGCCGTCCTATGGCTACACCTTC